This section outlines one T cell receptor beta chain sequence together with its context. Profiling relied on immunoSEQ multiplex PCR, and the TCRdb table lists in-frame clones only, not all of them. The table includes 100,000 to 150,000 clones, roughly four fifths detected once. The record originates from a study of blood T cell repertoires in COVID-19. With 5 bases clipped from V and 8 bases from J, the junction kept 8 bases outside the gene matches. Germline CDR1 reads SEHNR; CDR2 reads FQNEAQ (reference sequence). This CDR3 has 13 amino acids. Sequencing input: PBMCs or T cells enriched from blood (not recorded which). The receptor comes from a man aged 35 to 55 with acute COVID-19. The V and J genes are TRBV7-9 and TRBJ1-2; 7 bases are shared with TRBD1. The CDR3 DNA sequence: TGTGCCAGCAGCGGTCAGGGGGGAGGCGGCTACACCTTC. Its protein is CASSGQGGGGYTF.